These T cell receptor beta chains were read from a single sample in a study of T-cell reconstitution after alpha-beta-depleted transplantation in children. TCRdb ran MiXCR on the PCR reads and lists one entry per CDR3 protein. Among about 200,000 distinct CDR3 sequences, approximately 6.8% were seen once, and the ten largest hold around 4.3%. Sequences were derived from PBMCs, sampled before TCRalphabeta/CD19-depleted stem cell transplant. These receptors came from a girl under two years old with combined immunodeficiency, due to receive a stem cell transplant. Both conserved end residues are part of each CDR3. The D gene is left open where the match is weak. Clone size is stated in some rows and not others, as once, few, many or a class when expanded.

CDR3 DNA: TGCAGTGCTAGAGATAAAGGGGTTGGCTACACCTTC
CDR3 protein: CSARDKGVGYTF
V gene: TRBV20-1
D gene: NA
clone size: many
J gene: TRBJ1-2

CDR3 DNA: TGTGCCAGCAGCCACAAGGAAGGGGGGGCGGGCAGATACGCAGGGTTT
CDR3 protein: CASSHKEGGAGRYAGF
V gene: TRBV11-1
D gene: NA
clone size: few
J gene: TRBJ2-3

CDR3 DNA: TGTGCCAGCAGTGGGACCTGGCTGAATGGCTACACCTTC
CDR3 protein: CASSGTWLNGYTF
V gene: TRBV12-3/TRBV12-4
D gene: NA
clone size: NA
J gene: TRBJ1-2

CDR3 DNA: TGTGCCAGCAGTTACGTCCTGGTGACTAGCGGGAACGAGCAGTACTTC
CDR3 protein: CASSYVLVTSGNEQYF
V gene: TRBV6-2/TRBV6-3
D gene: TRBD2
clone size: many
J gene: TRBJ2-7

CDR3 DNA: TGTGCCAGCAGCCAAGAATCCAGTTTCGATCAGCCCCAGCATTTT
CDR3 protein: CASSQESSFDQPQHF
V gene: TRBV4-2
D gene: NA
clone size: many
J gene: TRBJ1-5

CDR3 DNA: TGTGCCAGCAGGTCTAGCGGGGACTACAATGAGCAGTTCTTC
CDR3 protein: CASRSSGDYNEQFF
V gene: TRBV12-3/TRBV12-4
D gene: TRBD2
clone size: many
J gene: TRBJ2-1

CDR3 DNA: TGTGCCAGCAGCCCGGACACCGTGGCGGATACGCAGTATTTT
CDR3 protein: CASSPDTVADTQYF
V gene: TRBV11-3
D gene: NA
clone size: many
J gene: TRBJ2-3

CDR3 DNA: TGTGCCAGCAGCTTAACCGGCGTAAGCACAGATACGCAGTATTTT
CDR3 protein: CASSLTGVSTDTQYF
V gene: TRBV7-3
D gene: NA
clone size: few
J gene: TRBJ2-3

CDR3 DNA: TGCAGTGCTTCAAGACACAAATCTATGAACACCGGGGAGCTGTTTTTT
CDR3 protein: CSASRHKSMNTGELFF
V gene: TRBV20-1
D gene: NA
clone size: NA
J gene: TRBJ2-2

CDR3 DNA: TGTGCCAGCAGTTTCGCCGCAGCCAACACTGAAGCTTTCTTT
CDR3 protein: CASSFAAANTEAFF
V gene: TRBV28
D gene: NA
clone size: many
J gene: TRBJ1-1

CDR3 DNA: TGTGCCAGCAGTTCTCTGGGGGACTACAATGAGCAGTTCTTC
CDR3 protein: CASSSLGDYNEQFF
V gene: TRBV12-3/TRBV12-4
D gene: NA
clone size: many
J gene: TRBJ2-1

CDR3 DNA: TGCAGCGTTGGAACGAACACTGAAGCTTTCTTT
CDR3 protein: CSVGTNTEAFF
V gene: TRBV29-1
D gene: NA
clone size: many
J gene: TRBJ1-1

CDR3 DNA: TGTGCCAGCAGTGACAGGCGAACCGGGGAGCTGTTTTTT
CDR3 protein: CASSDRRTGELFF
V gene: TRBV2
D gene: NA
clone size: many
J gene: TRBJ2-2

CDR3 DNA: TGTGCCAGCAGTTACGGGGATCAGCCCCGGCATTTT
CDR3 protein: CASSYGDQPRHF
V gene: TRBV6-2/TRBV6-3
D gene: NA
clone size: NA
J gene: TRBJ1-5

CDR3 DNA: TGTGCCAGCGGGGGGGCCCCAGATACGCAGTATTTT
CDR3 protein: CASGGAPDTQYF
V gene: TRBV13
D gene: NA
clone size: few
J gene: TRBJ2-3

CDR3 DNA: TGTGCCAGCAGAGTACCGGGACTAGCGGGAGCGTGGACCTACGAGCAGTACTTC
CDR3 protein: CASRVPGLAGAWTYEQYF
V gene: TRBV9
D gene: TRBD2
clone size: many
J gene: TRBJ2-7

CDR3 DNA: TGCAGCGTTGCGAAACAGGGCCCCACTGAAGCTTTCTTT
CDR3 protein: CSVAKQGPTEAFF
V gene: TRBV29-1
D gene: NA
clone size: many
J gene: TRBJ1-1

CDR3 DNA: TGTGCCAGCAGTGAATATCGTTCCGGGGTGGGCATTCAGTACTTC
CDR3 protein: CASSEYRSGVGIQYF
V gene: TRBV25-1
D gene: NA
clone size: many
J gene: TRBJ2-4

CDR3 DNA: TGTGCCAGCAGCTCCCAGCTAGCGGGGCACAATGAGCAGTTCTTC
CDR3 protein: CASSSQLAGHNEQFF
V gene: TRBV11-2
D gene: TRBD2
clone size: many
J gene: TRBJ2-1

CDR3 DNA: TGCGCCAGCAGCCAAGTCTCCCAGGGCTACGAGCAGTACTTC
CDR3 protein: CASSQVSQGYEQYF
V gene: TRBV4-1
D gene: NA
clone size: many
J gene: TRBJ2-7

CDR3 DNA: TGTGCCACCAGCAGAGCCGGCCAGGGGGCCGACGAGCAGTACTTC
CDR3 protein: CATSRAGQGADEQYF
V gene: TRBV15
D gene: TRBD1
clone size: few
J gene: TRBJ2-7

CDR3 DNA: TGTGCCAGCAGCGAATCACTCACCCCAGTAGATGAGCAGTTCTTC
CDR3 protein: CASSESLTPVDEQFF
V gene: TRBV5-5
D gene: NA
clone size: many
J gene: TRBJ2-1

CDR3 DNA: TGCAGCGTTGTGAGCCGGTTCTACGAGCAGTACTTC
CDR3 protein: CSVVSRFYEQYF
V gene: TRBV29-1
D gene: NA
clone size: many
J gene: TRBJ2-7

CDR3 DNA: TGTGCCAGCAGCCCACTAGCGGACATCGACAATGAGCAGTTCTTC
CDR3 protein: CASSPLADIDNEQFF
V gene: TRBV28
D gene: TRBD2
clone size: many
J gene: TRBJ2-1

CDR3 DNA: TGTGCCAGCAGTTCCGGTTCGAACACCGGGGAGCTGTTTTTT
CDR3 protein: CASSSGSNTGELFF
V gene: TRBV6-5
D gene: NA
clone size: many
J gene: TRBJ2-2

CDR3 DNA: TGTGCCAGCAGTTTTTATCGCCTACGGTCGGGCGAGCAGTTCTTC
CDR3 protein: CASSFYRLRSGEQFF
V gene: TRBV28
D gene: NA
clone size: many
J gene: TRBJ2-1

CDR3 DNA: TGCAGCGTTGGCCCCCCTCGCGTAAACACTGAAGCTTTCTTT
CDR3 protein: CSVGPPRVNTEAFF
V gene: TRBV29-1
D gene: NA
clone size: many
J gene: TRBJ1-1

CDR3 DNA: TGTGCCATCACTGCGACGGACAGGGGCTACGAGCAGTACTTC
CDR3 protein: CAITATDRGYEQYF
V gene: TRBV10-3
D gene: TRBD1
clone size: many
J gene: TRBJ2-7

CDR3 DNA: TGCGCCAGCAGCCCCCGGGTGCTGTCCGGGGAGACCCAGTACTTC
CDR3 protein: CASSPRVLSGETQYF
V gene: TRBV4-3
D gene: NA
clone size: few
J gene: TRBJ2-5

CDR3 DNA: TGTGCCAGCAGCCCCCCATTAGGGCTCGGAGAGACCCAGTACTTC
CDR3 protein: CASSPPLGLGETQYF
V gene: TRBV7-8
D gene: NA
clone size: many
J gene: TRBJ2-5

CDR3 DNA: TGTGCCAGCAGCGTAGGAGAAAACTGGGGAGACTACAATGAGCAGTTCTTC
CDR3 protein: CASSVGENWGDYNEQFF
V gene: TRBV9
D gene: NA
clone size: many
J gene: TRBJ2-1

CDR3 DNA: TGTGCCAGCAGTTTATGGGACAGGGGGGAAGAGACCCAGTACTTC
CDR3 protein: CASSLWDRGEETQYF
V gene: TRBV28
D gene: TRBD1
clone size: many
J gene: TRBJ2-5

CDR3 DNA: TGTGCCAGCAGCCTAACACAGGGTTGGAATTCACCCCTCCACTTT
CDR3 protein: CASSLTQGWNSPLHF
V gene: TRBV7-2
D gene: NA
clone size: few
J gene: TRBJ1-6

CDR3 DNA: TGTGCCAGCAGTATAGCGGGGGATGAGCAGTTCTTC
CDR3 protein: CASSIAGDEQFF
V gene: TRBV11-3
D gene: TRBD2
clone size: many
J gene: TRBJ2-1

CDR3 DNA: TGCAGCGTTGGAACGGGTACTGGAAACACCATATATTTT
CDR3 protein: CSVGTGTGNTIYF
V gene: TRBV29-1
D gene: NA
clone size: many
J gene: TRBJ1-3

CDR3 DNA: TGTGCCAGCAGCTCCACGGTGTTGGGGCAGTTCTTC
CDR3 protein: CASSSTVLGQFF
V gene: TRBV7-9
D gene: NA
clone size: NA
J gene: TRBJ2-1

CDR3 DNA: TGTGCCAGCAGCCAATTGGGACAGCCGATGAACACTGAAGCTTTCTTT
CDR3 protein: CASSQLGQPMNTEAFF
V gene: TRBV3-1
D gene: TRBD1
clone size: many
J gene: TRBJ1-1

CDR3 DNA: TGTGCCACCAGCCAGCACCATAGTAGTGGGGGGCTCAATGAGCAGTTCTTC
CDR3 protein: CATSQHHSSGGLNEQFF
V gene: TRBV3-1
D gene: NA
clone size: NA
J gene: TRBJ2-1

CDR3 DNA: TGTGCCACCAGCAGAGATCCGGGACTAGCGGCCTACGAGCAGTACTTC
CDR3 protein: CATSRDPGLAAYEQYF
V gene: TRBV15
D gene: TRBD2
clone size: many
J gene: TRBJ2-7

CDR3 DNA: TGCGCCAGCAGCCATGGACTAGCGGGGGACCAAGAGACCCAGTACTTC
CDR3 protein: CASSHGLAGDQETQYF
V gene: TRBV4-3
D gene: TRBD2
clone size: many
J gene: TRBJ2-5

CDR3 DNA: TGTGCCAGCAGTTCTGGACTAGCGGGAAAAGATACGCAGTATTTT
CDR3 protein: CASSSGLAGKDTQYF
V gene: TRBV12-3/TRBV12-4
D gene: TRBD2
clone size: many
J gene: TRBJ2-3

CDR3 DNA: TGTGCCAGCAGCTTAGGATCTCATCAGCCCCAGCATTTT
CDR3 protein: CASSLGSHQPQHF
V gene: TRBV7-2
D gene: NA
clone size: many
J gene: TRBJ1-5

CDR3 DNA: TGTGCCAGCAGCCAAGGCGTTGACAGGTCGCTTGGCTACACCTTC
CDR3 protein: CASSQGVDRSLGYTF
V gene: TRBV3-1
D gene: NA
clone size: NA
J gene: TRBJ1-2

CDR3 DNA: TGTGCCAGCAGTCGCCCCCTTCTGACAGGGGGGCATGGCTACACCTTC
CDR3 protein: CASSRPLLTGGHGYTF
V gene: TRBV12-3/TRBV12-4
D gene: TRBD1
clone size: many
J gene: TRBJ1-2

CDR3 DNA: TGTGCCAGCAGCGTAGAGGGGGGAGGCCAGCCCCAGCATTTT
CDR3 protein: CASSVEGGGQPQHF
V gene: TRBV9
D gene: NA
clone size: many
J gene: TRBJ1-5